This T cell receptor beta chain stems from a study of cytomegalovirus exposure and HLA in healthy donors. The PCR employed 60 Vbeta primers together with 13 Jbeta primers. Sequencing used immunoSEQ multiplex PCR; TCRdb keeps in-frame clones, though not all of them. The table shows 50,000 to 70,000 clones, with about 80% occurring only once. Losses at the gene ends were 5 bases for V and 1 base for J; bases not matched to a gene: 5. Germline V gives CDR1 SQVTM, CDR2 ANQGSEA. This CDR3 has 13 amino acids. The chain links TRBV29-1 to TRBJ2-7, with 7 bases matching TRBD1. This TCR was sampled from a woman between 40 and 50 years old in good health and CMV-seronegative. The sequenced sample was PBMCs. CDR3 nucleotide sequence: TGCAGCGTTCGAGGGGGCTCATCCTACGAGCAGTACTTC. It is translated as CSVRGGSSYEQYF.